This is a list of T cell receptor beta chains from one sample in a study of blood T cells in healthy people across ages. Using its own MiXCR run on the 5' RACE reads, TCRdb lists one record per CDR3 protein. The sample lists some 1.5 million distinct CDR3 sequences; approximately 39% were seen once. The sequencing sample was made of blood. These receptors all come from a young woman in good health. The CDR3 runs from the conserved cysteine through the conserved F or W. A D gene is named only where the DNA matches it firmly. Clone size is shown for a subset of rows, as once, few, many or a class of expanded clone.

cdr3_aa: CASSFPHGRGRATDTQYF
cdr3_nt: TGTGCCAGCAGCTTCCCACATGGGCGGGGGCGGGCGACAGATACGCAGTATTTT
j_call: TRBJ2-3
clone_size: few
d_call: NA
v_call: TRBV7-2

cdr3_aa: CSARDPWVLEQPQHF
cdr3_nt: TGCAGTGCTAGAGATCCATGGGTTTTGGAGCAGCCCCAGCATTTT
j_call: TRBJ1-5
clone_size: few
d_call: NA
v_call: TRBV20-1

cdr3_aa: CASSPGLRSTDTQYF
cdr3_nt: TGTGCCAGCAGTCCTGGGTTACGCTCAACCGATACGCAGTATTTT
j_call: TRBJ2-3
clone_size: NA
d_call: NA
v_call: TRBV6-2/TRBV6-3

cdr3_aa: CSIHRQGARGYTF
cdr3_nt: TGCAGCATCCACCGACAGGGGGCTCGTGGCTACACCTTC
j_call: TRBJ1-2
clone_size: NA
d_call: TRBD1
v_call: TRBV29-1

cdr3_aa: CASSFFRESYEQYF
cdr3_nt: TGTGCCAGCAGCTTTTTTAGGGAGTCCTACGAGCAGTACTTC
j_call: TRBJ2-7
clone_size: NA
d_call: NA
v_call: TRBV11-2

cdr3_aa: CAWSMAGSVYGYTF
cdr3_nt: TGTGCCTGGAGTATGGCAGGGAGCGTCTATGGCTACACCTTC
j_call: TRBJ1-2
clone_size: NA
d_call: NA
v_call: TRBV30

cdr3_aa: CSAPWGGGAEDTQYF
cdr3_nt: TGCAGTGCCCCATGGGGCGGGGGGGCCGAGGATACGCAGTATTTT
j_call: TRBJ2-3
clone_size: NA
d_call: TRBD2
v_call: TRBV20-1

cdr3_aa: CASSPRDRGDEQYF
cdr3_nt: TGTGCCAGCAGCCCCCGTGACAGGGGAGACGAGCAGTACTTC
j_call: TRBJ2-7
clone_size: few
d_call: TRBD1
v_call: TRBV12-3/TRBV12-4

cdr3_aa: CASSGEAGEETQYF
cdr3_nt: TGTGCCAGCTCGGGAGAAGCGGGAGAAGAGACCCAGTACTTC
j_call: TRBJ2-5
clone_size: NA
d_call: TRBD2
v_call: TRBV18

cdr3_aa: CSVAGDRGNQPQHF
cdr3_nt: TGCAGCGTTGCCGGCGACAGAGGCAATCAGCCCCAGCATTTT
j_call: TRBJ1-5
clone_size: few
d_call: NA
v_call: TRBV29-1

cdr3_aa: CASSDRTDQETQYF
cdr3_nt: TGCGCCAGCAGTGATCGGACAGACCAAGAGACCCAGTACTTC
j_call: TRBJ2-5
clone_size: NA
d_call: NA
v_call: TRBV5-1

cdr3_aa: CASSYTGYTQYF
cdr3_nt: TGTGCCAGCAGCTATACAGGCTATACGCAGTATTTT
j_call: TRBJ2-3
clone_size: few
d_call: NA
v_call: TRBV7-2

cdr3_aa: CASSPGSRVRNRETQYF
cdr3_nt: TGTGCCAGCAGCCCGGGAAGCCGGGTGAGGAACAGAGAGACCCAGTACTTC
j_call: TRBJ2-5
clone_size: NA
d_call: NA
v_call: TRBV7-2

cdr3_aa: CSARDRRAGMYTEAFF
cdr3_nt: TGCAGTGCTAGAGATCGTCGGGCAGGGATGTACACTGAAGCTTTCTTT
j_call: TRBJ1-1
clone_size: NA
d_call: NA
v_call: TRBV20-1

cdr3_aa: CSAMTGPPRSGQFF
cdr3_nt: TGCAGTGCTATGACTGGCCCGCCCCGTTCGGGGCAGTTCTTC
j_call: TRBJ2-1
clone_size: NA
d_call: NA
v_call: TRBV20-1

cdr3_aa: CASSVSQVSTDTQYF
cdr3_nt: TGTGCCAGCAGCGTATCACAGGTTAGCACAGATACGCAGTATTTT
j_call: TRBJ2-3
clone_size: few
d_call: NA
v_call: TRBV9